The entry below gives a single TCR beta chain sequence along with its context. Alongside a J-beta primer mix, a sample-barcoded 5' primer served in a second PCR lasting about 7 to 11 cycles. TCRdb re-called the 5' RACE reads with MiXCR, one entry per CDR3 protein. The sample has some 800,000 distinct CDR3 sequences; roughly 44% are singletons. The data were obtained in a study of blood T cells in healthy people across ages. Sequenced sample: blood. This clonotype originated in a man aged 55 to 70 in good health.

The CDR3 sequence is CASSYVAGVVTQYF. The CDR3 DNA sequence: TGTGCCAGCAGTTACGTAGCGGGGGTGGTGACGCAGTATTTT. J is TRBJ2-3 and V is TRBV6-2 or TRBV6-3; 9 bases fit TRBD2. From germline, CDR1 is MNHEY and CDR2 SVGEGT. Germline trimming cut 2 bases from V and 9 bases from J; bases unmatched to any gene: 6. The CDR3 consists of 14 residues.